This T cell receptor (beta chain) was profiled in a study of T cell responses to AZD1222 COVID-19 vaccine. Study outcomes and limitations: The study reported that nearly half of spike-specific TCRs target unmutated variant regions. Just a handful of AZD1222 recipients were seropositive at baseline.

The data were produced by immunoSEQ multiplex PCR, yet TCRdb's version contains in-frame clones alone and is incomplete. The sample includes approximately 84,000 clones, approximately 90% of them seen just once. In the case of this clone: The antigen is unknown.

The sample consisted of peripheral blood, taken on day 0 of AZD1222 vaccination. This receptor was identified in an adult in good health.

CDR3 loop: CASSNAGQGASEQYF. CDR3 DNA sequence: TGTGCCAGCAGTAACGCAGGACAGGGGGCAAGCGAGCAGTACTTC. The chain carries TRBV2 and TRBJ2-7; 11 nucleotides agree with TRBD1. J was trimmed by 6 bases and V by 5 bases; bases with no gene match: 9. Germline-derived CDR1 and CDR2 are SNHLY and FYNNEI. The CDR3 covers 15 residues.